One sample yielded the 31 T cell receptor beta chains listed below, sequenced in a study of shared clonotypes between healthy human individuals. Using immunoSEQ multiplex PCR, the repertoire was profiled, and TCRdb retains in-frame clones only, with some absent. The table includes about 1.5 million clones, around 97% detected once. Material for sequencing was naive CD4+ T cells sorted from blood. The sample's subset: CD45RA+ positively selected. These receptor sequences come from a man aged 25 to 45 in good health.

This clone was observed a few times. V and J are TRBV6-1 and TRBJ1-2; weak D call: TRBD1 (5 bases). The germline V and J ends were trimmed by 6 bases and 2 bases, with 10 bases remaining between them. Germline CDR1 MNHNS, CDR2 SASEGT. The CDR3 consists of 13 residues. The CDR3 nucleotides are TGTGCCAGCAGCGAACAGGTGAACTATGGCTACACCTTC. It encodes CASSEQVNYGYTF.

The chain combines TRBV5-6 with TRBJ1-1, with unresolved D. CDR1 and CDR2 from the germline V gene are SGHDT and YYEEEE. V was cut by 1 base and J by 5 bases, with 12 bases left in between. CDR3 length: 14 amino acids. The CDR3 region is CASSLTGLSTEAFF. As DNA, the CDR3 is TGTGCCAGCAGCTTGACGGGCCTCAGTACTGAAGCTTTCTTT.

Here the CDR3 DNA reads TGCGCCAGCAGCCCAAGACAGGCTGGAAACACCGGGGAGCTGTTTTTT. Its protein is CASSPRQAGNTGELFF. This chain uses TRBV5-1 with TRBJ2-2, with a tentative D call TRBD1 (6 bases). CDR1 is SGHRS and CDR2 is YFSETQ in the germline V gene. V lost 4 bases and J 2 bases, leaving 15 bases between the germline ends. This CDR3 is built from 16 residues.

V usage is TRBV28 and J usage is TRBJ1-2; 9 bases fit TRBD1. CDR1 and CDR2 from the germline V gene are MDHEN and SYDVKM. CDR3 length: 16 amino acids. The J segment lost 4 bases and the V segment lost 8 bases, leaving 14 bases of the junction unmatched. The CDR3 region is CASQDRGTIRSYGYTF. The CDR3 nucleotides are TGTGCCAGCCAGGACAGGGGAACAATTCGGAGCTATGGCTACACCTTC.

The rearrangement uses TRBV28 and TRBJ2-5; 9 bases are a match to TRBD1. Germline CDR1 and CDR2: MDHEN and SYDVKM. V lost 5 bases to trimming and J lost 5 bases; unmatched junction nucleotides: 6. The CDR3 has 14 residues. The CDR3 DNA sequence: TGTGCCAGCAGTCCAGGGGACAGGGTTGAGACCCAGTACTTC. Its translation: CASSPGDRVETQYF.

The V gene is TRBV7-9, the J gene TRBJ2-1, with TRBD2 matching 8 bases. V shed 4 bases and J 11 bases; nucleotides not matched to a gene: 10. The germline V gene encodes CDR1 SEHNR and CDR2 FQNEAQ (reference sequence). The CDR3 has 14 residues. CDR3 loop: CASSSLLLAAQQFF. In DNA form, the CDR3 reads TGTGCCAGCAGCTCACTCCTACTAGCGGCTCAGCAGTTCTTC.

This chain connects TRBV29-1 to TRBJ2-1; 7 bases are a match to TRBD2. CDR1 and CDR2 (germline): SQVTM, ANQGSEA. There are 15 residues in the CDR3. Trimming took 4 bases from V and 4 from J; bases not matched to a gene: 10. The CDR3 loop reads CSVVVPGSGYNEQFF. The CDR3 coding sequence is TGCAGCGTTGTTGTCCCTGGTAGCGGGTACAATGAGCAGTTCTTC.

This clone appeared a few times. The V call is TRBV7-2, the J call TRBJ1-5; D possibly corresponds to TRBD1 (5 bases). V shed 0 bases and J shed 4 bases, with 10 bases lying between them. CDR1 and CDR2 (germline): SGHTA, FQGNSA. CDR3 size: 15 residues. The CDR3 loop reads CASSLAGRDNQPQHF. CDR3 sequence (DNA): TGTGCCAGCAGCTTAGCTGGCAGGGATAATCAGCCCCAGCATTTT. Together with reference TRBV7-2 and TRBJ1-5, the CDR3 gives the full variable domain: GAGVSQSPSNKVTEKGKDVELRCDPISGHTALYWYRQSLGQGLEFLIYFQGNSAPDKSGLPSDRFSAERTGGSVSTLTIQRTQQEDSAVYLCASSLAGRDNQPQHFGDGTRLSIL.

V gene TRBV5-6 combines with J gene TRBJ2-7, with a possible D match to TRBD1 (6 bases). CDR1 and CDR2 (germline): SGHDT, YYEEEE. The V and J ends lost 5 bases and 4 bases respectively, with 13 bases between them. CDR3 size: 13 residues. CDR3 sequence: CASRTQGRYEQYF. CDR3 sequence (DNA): TGTGCCAGCAGAACTCAGGGGAGATACGAGCAGTACTTC.

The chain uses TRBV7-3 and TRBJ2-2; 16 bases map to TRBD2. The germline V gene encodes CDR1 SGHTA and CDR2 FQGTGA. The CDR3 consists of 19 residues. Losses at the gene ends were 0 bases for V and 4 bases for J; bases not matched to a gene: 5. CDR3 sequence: CASSLTGTSGRAPTGELFF. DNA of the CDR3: TGTGCCAGCAGCTTAACTGGGACTAGCGGGAGGGCCCCCACCGGGGAGCTGTTTTTT.

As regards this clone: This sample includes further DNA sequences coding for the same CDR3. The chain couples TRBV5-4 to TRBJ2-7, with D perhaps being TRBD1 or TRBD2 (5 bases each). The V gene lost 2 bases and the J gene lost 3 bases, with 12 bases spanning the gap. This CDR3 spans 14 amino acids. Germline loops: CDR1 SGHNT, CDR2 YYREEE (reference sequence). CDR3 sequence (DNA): TGTGCCAGCAGCTTAGGGACGGGGCGCTACGAGCAGTACTTC. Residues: CASSLGTGRYEQYF. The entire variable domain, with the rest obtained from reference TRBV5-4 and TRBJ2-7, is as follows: ETGVTQSPTHLIKTRGQQVTLRCSSQSGHNTVSWYQQALGQGPQFIFQYYREEENGRGNFPPRFSGLQFPNYSSELNVNALELDDSALYLCASSLGTGRYEQYFGPGTRLTVT.

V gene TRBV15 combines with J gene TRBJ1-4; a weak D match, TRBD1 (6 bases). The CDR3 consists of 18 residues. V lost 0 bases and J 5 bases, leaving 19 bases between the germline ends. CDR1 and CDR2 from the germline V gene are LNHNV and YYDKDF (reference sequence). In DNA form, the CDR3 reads TGTGCCACCAGCAGAGATACTGCGGTCGGGGGGCTCAATGAAAAACTGTTTTTT. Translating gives CATSRDTAVGGLNEKLFF. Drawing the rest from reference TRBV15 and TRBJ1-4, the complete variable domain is DAMVIQNPRYQVTQFGKPVTLSCSQTLNHNVMYWYQQKSSQAPKLLFHYYDKDFNNEADTPDNFQSRRPNTSFCFLDIRSPGLGDTAMYLCATSRDTAVGGLNEKLFFGSGTQLSVL.

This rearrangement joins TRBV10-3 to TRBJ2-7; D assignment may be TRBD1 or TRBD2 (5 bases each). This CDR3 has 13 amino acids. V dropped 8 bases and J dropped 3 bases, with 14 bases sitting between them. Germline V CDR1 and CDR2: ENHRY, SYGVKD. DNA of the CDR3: TGTGCCATCGCCGGGACGGGTAGCTACGAGCAGTACTTC. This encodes CAIAGTGSYEQYF.

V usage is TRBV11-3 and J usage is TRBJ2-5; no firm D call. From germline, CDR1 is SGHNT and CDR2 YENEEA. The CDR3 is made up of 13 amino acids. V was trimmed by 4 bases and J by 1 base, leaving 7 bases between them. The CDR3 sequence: CASSWDAQETQYF. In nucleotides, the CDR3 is TGTGCCAGCAGCTGGGATGCCCAAGAGACCCAGTACTTC.

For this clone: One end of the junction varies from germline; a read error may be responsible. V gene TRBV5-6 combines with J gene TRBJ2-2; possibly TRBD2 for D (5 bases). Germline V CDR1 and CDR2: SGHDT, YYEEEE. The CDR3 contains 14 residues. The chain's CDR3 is CASSCGVRHRGAVF. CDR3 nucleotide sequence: TGTGCCAGCAGTTGCGGAGTTAGACACCGGGGAGCTGTTTTT.

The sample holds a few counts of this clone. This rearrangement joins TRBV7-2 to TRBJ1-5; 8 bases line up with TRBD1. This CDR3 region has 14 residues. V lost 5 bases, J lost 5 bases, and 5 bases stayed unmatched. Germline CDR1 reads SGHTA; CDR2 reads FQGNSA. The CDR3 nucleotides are TGTGCCAGCAGCGAACAGGGGGGAGATCAGCCCCAGCATTTT. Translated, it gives CASSEQGGDQPQHF.

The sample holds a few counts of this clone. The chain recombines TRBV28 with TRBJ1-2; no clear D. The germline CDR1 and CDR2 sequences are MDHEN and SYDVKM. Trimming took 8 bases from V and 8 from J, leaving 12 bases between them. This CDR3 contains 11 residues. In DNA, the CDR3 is TGTGCCAGCGGCCCGGGCCGAGGCTACACCTTC. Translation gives CASGPGRGYTF.

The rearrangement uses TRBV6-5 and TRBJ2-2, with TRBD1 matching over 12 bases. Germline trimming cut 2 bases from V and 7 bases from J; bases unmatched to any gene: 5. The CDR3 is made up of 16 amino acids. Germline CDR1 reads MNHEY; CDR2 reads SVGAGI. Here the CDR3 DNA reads TGTGCCAGCAGTTACCGGGACAGGGGGCTAAACGGGGAGCTGTTTTTT. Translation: CASSYRDRGLNGELFF.

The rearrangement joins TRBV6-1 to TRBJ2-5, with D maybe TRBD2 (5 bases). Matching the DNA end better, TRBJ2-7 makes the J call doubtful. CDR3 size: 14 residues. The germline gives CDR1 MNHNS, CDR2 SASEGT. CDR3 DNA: TGTGCCAGCAGTGGACTCGTATCGGGGTACGAGCAGTACTTC. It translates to CASSGLVSGYEQYF.

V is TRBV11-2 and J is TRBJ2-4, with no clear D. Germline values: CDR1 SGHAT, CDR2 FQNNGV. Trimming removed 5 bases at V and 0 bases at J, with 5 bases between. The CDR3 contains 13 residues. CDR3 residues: CASSPVAKNIQYF. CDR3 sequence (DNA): TGTGCCAGCAGCCCGGTAGCCAAAAACATTCAGTACTTC.

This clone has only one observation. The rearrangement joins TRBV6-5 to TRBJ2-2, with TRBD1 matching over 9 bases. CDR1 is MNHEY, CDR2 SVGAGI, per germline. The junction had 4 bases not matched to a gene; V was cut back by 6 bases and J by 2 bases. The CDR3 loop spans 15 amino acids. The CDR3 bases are TGTGCCAGCAGCTCGGGACAGGGAAACACCGGGGAGCTGTTTTTT. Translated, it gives CASSSGQGNTGELFF.

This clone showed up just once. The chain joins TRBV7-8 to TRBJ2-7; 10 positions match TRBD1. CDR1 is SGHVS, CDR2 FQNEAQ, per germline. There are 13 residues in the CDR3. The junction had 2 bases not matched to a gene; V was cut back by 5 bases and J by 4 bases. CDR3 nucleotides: TGTGCCAGCAGCCCGGGACAGGGGTACGAGCAGTACTTC. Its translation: CASSPGQGYEQYF. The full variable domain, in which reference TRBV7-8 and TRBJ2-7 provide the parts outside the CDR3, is GAGVSQSPRYKVAKRGQDVALRCDPISGHVSLFWYQQALGQGPEFLTYFQNEAQLDKSGLPSDRFFAERPEGSVSTLKIQRTQQEDSAVYLCASSPGQGYEQYFGPGTRLTVT.

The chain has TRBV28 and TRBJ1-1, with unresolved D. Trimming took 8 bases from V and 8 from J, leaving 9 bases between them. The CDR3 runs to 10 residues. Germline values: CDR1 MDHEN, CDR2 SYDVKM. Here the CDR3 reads CASFLVEAFF. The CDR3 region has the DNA TGTGCCAGCTTTCTCGTCGAAGCTTTCTTT.

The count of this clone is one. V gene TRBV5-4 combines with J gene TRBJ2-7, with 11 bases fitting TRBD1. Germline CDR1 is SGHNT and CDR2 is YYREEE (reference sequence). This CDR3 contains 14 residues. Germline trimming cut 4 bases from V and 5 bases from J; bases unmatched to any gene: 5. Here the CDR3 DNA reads TGTGCCAGCAGCACCTGGACAGGGGGCAACGAGCAGTACTTC. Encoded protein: CASSTWTGGNEQYF.

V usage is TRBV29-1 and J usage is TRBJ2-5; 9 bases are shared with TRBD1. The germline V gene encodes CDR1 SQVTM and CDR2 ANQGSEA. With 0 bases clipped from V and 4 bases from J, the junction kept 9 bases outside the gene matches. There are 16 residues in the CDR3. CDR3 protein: CSVEEGDRARGETQYF. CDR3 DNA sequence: TGCAGCGTTGAAGAAGGGGACAGGGCGCGGGGAGAGACCCAGTACTTC.

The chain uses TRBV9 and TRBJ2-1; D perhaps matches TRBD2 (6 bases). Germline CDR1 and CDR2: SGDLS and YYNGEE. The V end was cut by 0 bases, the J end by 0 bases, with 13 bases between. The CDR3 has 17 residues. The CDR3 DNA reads TGTGCCAGCAGCGTAGGGGGGAGGATGAGCTCCTACAATGAGCAGTTCTTC. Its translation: CASSVGGRMSSYNEQFF.

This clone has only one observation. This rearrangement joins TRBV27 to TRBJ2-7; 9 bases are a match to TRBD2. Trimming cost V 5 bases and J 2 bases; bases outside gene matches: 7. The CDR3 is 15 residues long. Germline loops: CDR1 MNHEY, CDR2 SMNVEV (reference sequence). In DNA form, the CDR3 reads TGTGCCAGCAGTCCATCCTTAGCGGGAGCCTACGAGCAGTACTTC. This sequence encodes CASSPSLAGAYEQYF.

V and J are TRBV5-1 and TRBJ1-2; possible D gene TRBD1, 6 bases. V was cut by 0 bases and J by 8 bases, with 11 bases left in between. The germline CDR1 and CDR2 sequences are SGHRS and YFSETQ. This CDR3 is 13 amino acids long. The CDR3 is CASSLGQDRGYTF. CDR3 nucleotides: TGCGCCAGCAGCTTGGGACAGGATCGCGGCTACACCTTC.

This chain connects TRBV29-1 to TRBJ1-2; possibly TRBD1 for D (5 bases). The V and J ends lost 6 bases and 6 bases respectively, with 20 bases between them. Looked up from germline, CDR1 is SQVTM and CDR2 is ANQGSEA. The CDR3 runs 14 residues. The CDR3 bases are TGCAGCGTCTTCTCCGGGACTCAGGGCAATGGCTACACCTTC. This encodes CSVFSGTQGNGYTF.

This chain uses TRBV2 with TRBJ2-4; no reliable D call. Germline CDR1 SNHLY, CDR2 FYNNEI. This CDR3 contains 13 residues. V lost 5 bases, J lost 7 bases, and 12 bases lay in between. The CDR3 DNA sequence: TGTGCCAGCAGTTTTGAGGAACGGAACATTCAGTACTTC. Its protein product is CASSFEERNIQYF.

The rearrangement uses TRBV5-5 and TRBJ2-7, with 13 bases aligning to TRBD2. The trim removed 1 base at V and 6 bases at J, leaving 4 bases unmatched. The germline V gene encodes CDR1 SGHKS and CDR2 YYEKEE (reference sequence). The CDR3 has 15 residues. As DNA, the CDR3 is TGTGCCAGCAGCTTGAGGGGGACTAGCGGGATCGAGCAGTACTTC. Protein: CASSLRGTSGIEQYF.